The source of this TCR beta chain is a study of cytomegalovirus exposure and HLA in healthy donors. Researchers ran the PCR with 60 Vbeta and 13 Jbeta primers. Clones were read by immunoSEQ multiplex PCR, and TCRdb kept only the in-frame ones, dropping some. The data hold tens of thousands of clones, with about 8% observed a single time. Donors counted as nominally healthy when sampled, yet unrecorded immune exposures were likely. The CDR3 has 15 amino acids. V lost 2 bases, J lost 4 bases, and 14 bases lay in between. CDR1 SNHLY and CDR2 FYNNEI come from the germline V gene. In this sample, this clone turned up a few times. Its antigen remains unknown. Whole-study findings and limits: Diagnosis of cytomegalovirus status made by the classifier reportedly showed high specificity and sensitivity. Differences between HLA loci emerged in a later analysis of TCR association rates, with DRB1 most and HLA-C fewest.

The rearrangement joins TRBV2 to TRBJ1-2, with D maybe TRBD1 (5 bases). The sequence came from a man aged 50 to 60 in good health and CMV-seronegative. Sequences were obtained from PBMCs. The CDR3 sequence is CASSERPEQAYGYTF. DNA for the CDR3: TGTGCCAGCAGTGAAAGGCCCGAACAGGCCTATGGCTACACCTTC.